This T cell receptor (beta chain) was sequenced during a study of blood T cell repertoires in COVID-19. Clones were sequenced by immunoSEQ multiplex PCR, and TCRdb holds only the in-frame ones, with some missing. Among around 220,000 clones listed, roughly 84% were seen once. Trimming took off 5 bases at V and 4 bases at J, with 21 bases between the two ends. Germline CDR1 and CDR2: SGDLS and YYNGEE. This CDR3 has 16 residues. The source material was peripheral blood. V gene TRBV9 combines with J gene TRBJ1-2; a possible D gene is TRBD1 (6 bases). This TCR came from a middle-aged woman with active or convalescent COVID-19. The CDR3, as DNA: TGTGCCAGCAGGGATCGGTTGGGGGCTGGGGGCTATGGCTACACCTTC. Amino acid sequence: CASRDRLGAGGYGYTF.